This paragraph covers one T cell receptor beta chain sequence. Its target is unknown. The donors were part of the validation cohort of around 110 subjects. That cohort was separate from the first cohort, which comprised 500 to 850 subjects. The data belong to a study of cytomegalovirus exposure and HLA in healthy donors. Clones were sequenced by immunoSEQ multiplex PCR, and TCRdb holds only the in-frame ones, with some missing. The data show 250,000 to 350,000 clones, around 90% seen once. Study observations and caveats: In a later analysis, first-cohort TCR clusters were found to tend to co-occur in the 130 or so validation repertoires.

From germline, CDR1 is SGHKS and CDR2 YYEKEE (reference sequence). This CDR3 spans 13 amino acids. J lost 2 bases, V lost 2 bases, and 1 base had no gene match. Source material: PBMCs. V usage is TRBV5-5 and J usage is TRBJ2-7, with TRBD1 matching over 7 bases. This receptor was taken from a man in his thirties or forties in good health and CMV-seronegative. CDR3 DNA sequence: TGTGCCAGCAGCTTCGGGACAGCCTACGAGCAGTACTTC. It specifies CASSFGTAYEQYF.